The rows below give T cell receptor beta chains drawn from one sample of a study of T cell changes during pregnancy in multiple sclerosis. Profiled with immunoSEQ multiplex PCR; TCRdb holds only in-frame clones, not every one. The profile shows some 41,000 clones, roughly 93% of them singletons. The sequencing input was PBMCs (not recorded whether the cells were cultured). The receptor source for this set is a female donor with multiple sclerosis, enrolled in a pregnancy study. Each CDR3 is given with its conserved first and last residue. The D gene is left open where the match is weak. Where a row states a size, it is once, few, many or the class of an expanded clone; other rows omit it.

J | size | V | D | CDR3 | DNA
TRBJ2-3 | . | TRBV29-1 | . | CSVLISGGTQYF | TGCAGCGTCTTAATTAGTGGGGGTACGCAGTATTTT
TRBJ1-1 | . | TRBV6-5 | . | CASSYSDTPGTEAFF | TGTGCCAGCAGTTACTCGGACACCCCCGGCACTGAAGCTTTCTTT
TRBJ2-1 | . | TRBV6-1 | . | CASSELGGPYYNEQFF | TGTGCCAGCAGTGAATTGGGGGGACCTTACTACAATGAGCAGTTCTTC
TRBJ2-1 | . | TRBV7-9 | . | CASSASFSEQFF | TGTGCCAGCAGCGCTAGCTTTTCTGAGCAGTTCTTC
TRBJ1-1 | . | TRBV28 | . | CASSPTGRGDTEAFF | TGTGCCAGCAGTCCCACGGGGCGAGGGGACACTGAAGCTTTCTTT
TRBJ2-7 | . | TRBV6-1 | . | CASSDRGDRYEQYF | TGTGCCAGCAGTGATAGGGGGGACCGATACGAGCAGTACTTC
TRBJ2-6 | . | TRBV27 | TRBD1 | CASGYRGGANVLTF | TGTGCCAGCGGCTACAGGGGTGGGGCCAACGTCCTGACTTTC
TRBJ2-7 | . | TRBV30 | . | CAWSVDSGIYEQYF | TGTGCCTGGAGTGTTGACAGCGGAATCTACGAGCAGTACTTC
TRBJ1-2 | . | TRBV19 | . | CASSWARRSGYTF | TGTGCCAGTAGCTGGGCAAGAAGGTCGGGCTACACCTTC
TRBJ2-3 | once | TRBV11-2 | . | CASSLDDRRLRTDTQYF | TGTGCCAGCAGCTTAGATGACCGGAGACTACGCACAGATACGCAGTATTTT
TRBJ1-3 | . | TRBV29-1 | . | CSVEGGNTIYF | TGCAGCGTTGAGGGTGGAAACACCATATATTTT
TRBJ1-4 | once | TRBV5-5 | . | CASGDRVLNEKLFF | TGTGCCAGTGGGGACCGGGTCCTGAATGAAAAACTGTTTTTT
TRBJ1-1 | . | TRBV5-1 | . | CASSYGQTGGTEAFF | TGCGCCAGCAGCTACGGACAGACTGGGGGCACTGAAGCTTTCTTT
TRBJ1-5 | . | TRBV28 | TRBD1 | CASRTPGQGSGNQPQHF | TGTGCCAGCAGGACTCCGGGACAGGGATCTGGCAATCAGCCCCAGCATTTT
TRBJ2-7 | . | TRBV4-3 | TRBD1 | CASSQGVQGAYEQYF | TGCGCCAGCAGCCAAGGGGTTCAGGGGGCCTACGAGCAGTACTTC
TRBJ1-4 | . | TRBV6-5 | . | CASSPGNEKLFF | TGTGCCAGCAGTCCCGGTAATGAAAAACTGTTTTTT
TRBJ2-3 | . | TRBV2 | TRBD2 | CASRVGLAGEADTQYF | TGTGCCAGCAGAGTGGGACTAGCGGGAGAGGCAGATACGCAGTATTTT
TRBJ1-5 | . | TRBV10-2 | . | CASSHGNQPQHF | TGCGCCAGCAGTCATGGCAATCAGCCCCAGCATTTT
TRBJ1-3 | . | TRBV7-2 | TRBD1 | CASSLGQGGNTIYF | TGTGCCAGCAGCTTAGGACAGGGAGGGAACACCATATATTTT
TRBJ1-5 | . | TRBV28 | TRBD1 | CASSFPGQGFQPQHF | TGTGCCAGCAGTTTCCCCGGACAGGGCTTTCAGCCCCAGCATTTT
TRBJ2-2 | . | TRBV6-5 | . | CASSQQGGVGELFF | TGTGCCAGCAGCCAACAGGGTGGGGTCGGGGAGCTGTTTTTT
TRBJ2-7 | . | TRBV4-1 | TRBD1 | CASSQPDRESHEQYF | TGCGCCAGCAGCCAACCGGACAGGGAGTCCCACGAGCAGTACTTC
TRBJ2-7 | . | TRBV21-1 | . | CASSKREQYF | TGTGCCAGCAGCAAGCGCGAGCAGTACTTC